The 29 T cell receptor beta chains presented below share a single source sample, sequenced in a study of control samples from healthy donors and cancer patients (dated by TCRdb to between 2020 and 2021). Library preparation was by the immunoSEQ multiplex PCR assay. TCRdb provides this immuneACCESS table in a form limited to in-frame rearrangements. Some clones are lacking; in checked studies, under half of them reflect an unresolved V gene, and why the rest are absent is not known. A total of about 110,000 clones appear in this sample, roughly 90% of them only once. The ten largest make up 17% of the sample. Sequencing input: blood. The receptors were sampled from a woman between 50 and 59 years old in good health.

The chain is built from TRBV9 and TRBJ1-6; D uncertain. In germline, CDR1 is SGDLS, CDR2 YYNGEE. This CDR3 is 15 amino acids long. The V end was cut by 0 bases, the J end by 4 bases, with 8 bases between. The CDR3 protein is CASSVGSFYNSPLHF. CDR3 sequence (DNA): TGTGCCAGCAGCGTAGGGTCCTTTTATAATTCACCCCTCCACTTT.

V gene TRBV11-2 combines with J gene TRBJ2-2; D may be TRBD2 (6 bases). Between the trimmed V and J ends, which lost 2 bases and 6 bases, there was a span of 10 bases. The CDR3 is 14 residues long. Germline assignment: CDR1 SGHAT and CDR2 FQNNGV. Here the CDR3 reads CASSLWEAAGELFF. Written as DNA, the CDR3 is TGTGCCAGCAGCTTATGGGAGGCGGCCGGGGAGCTGTTTTTT.

V and J are TRBV6-5 and TRBJ1-2; D unclear. The CDR3 has 15 residues. The germline gives CDR1 MNHEY, CDR2 SVGAGI. With 8 bases removed from V and 7 bases from J, the gap between germline ends came to 23 bases. The DNA for the CDR3 is TGTGCCAGCGTCCTCCAAATCGGCAAGGAGCGTGGCTACACCTTC. It is translated as CASVLQIGKERGYTF.

The rearrangement uses TRBV5-5 and TRBJ2-2; D is unclear. CDR1 SGHKS and CDR2 YYEKEE come from the germline V gene (reference sequence). The CDR3 length is 14 residues. Trimming removed 7 bases from V and 4 bases from J, with 14 bases in between. The CDR3 loop is CASHDLRATGELFF. The CDR3 DNA is TGTGCCAGCCACGATTTACGGGCCACCGGGGAGCTGTTTTTT.

The V and J genes are TRBV7-3 and TRBJ2-3; D not certain. This CDR3 has 16 residues. The germline V and J ends were trimmed by 1 base and 6 bases, with 17 bases remaining between them. CDR1 is SGHTA, CDR2 FQGTGA, per germline. The CDR3 DNA sequence: TGTGCCAGCAGCTTAAACCCGGGTCCCCGGTACGATACGCAGTATTTT. This encodes CASSLNPGPRYDTQYF.

J is TRBJ2-3 and V is TRBV7-8; D remains ambiguous. Germline V gene lookup returns CDR1 SGHVS and CDR2 FQNEAQ. CDR3 size: 11 residues. Trimming pared 7 bases from V and 3 bases from J, leaving 5 bases between. CDR3 region: CASTPTDTQYF. The CDR3 DNA reads TGTGCCAGCACCCCGACAGATACGCAGTATTTT.

The chain combines TRBV2 with TRBJ2-7; no definite D call. The germline V gene has CDR1 SNHLY and CDR2 FYNNEI. The CDR3 covers 13 residues. Trimming removed 6 bases at V and 2 bases at J, with 11 bases between. CDR3 bases: TGTGCCAGCAGGGGCCCTAACCCCTACGAGCAGTACTTC. The encoded protein is CASRGPNPYEQYF.

The V gene is TRBV4-1, the J gene TRBJ2-6; TRBD1 might be the D (6 bases). Germline V gene sequence: CDR1 MGHRA, CDR2 YSYEKL. The CDR3 length is 16 residues. Trimming shortened V by 4 bases and J by 2 bases, and 12 bases separated the two germline ends. CDR3 sequence reads: CASSRATGTGANVLTF. For the CDR3, the DNA is TGCGCCAGCAGCCGCGCTACAGGGACTGGGGCCAACGTCCTGACTTTC.

The V gene is TRBV4-1, the J gene TRBJ2-2, with D possibly TRBD1 on 5 matching bases. CDR3 length: 18 amino acids. Germline CDR1 and CDR2: MGHRA and YSYEKL. V gave up 4 bases and J gave up 1 base, with 19 bases separating them. As DNA, the CDR3 is TGCGCCAGCAGCCCTACTCCCCCCCTAACAGGGAACACCGGGGAGCTGTTTTTT. It encodes CASSPTPPLTGNTGELFF.

The count of this clone is one. The V and J genes are TRBV15 and TRBJ1-1, with D unresolved. V was cut by 1 base and J by 3 bases, with 15 bases left in between. CDR3 size: 16 residues. Germline CDR1 reads LNHNV; CDR2 reads YYDKDF (reference sequence). DNA of the CDR3: TGTGCCACCAGCAGAGTTGGCTCCCCTCGGGACACTGAAGCTTTCTTT. It encodes CATSRVGSPRDTEAFF.

The genes are TRBV18 and TRBJ1-6; TRBD1 is a possible D gene (5 bases). Trimming took 3 bases from V and 0 from J, leaving 12 bases between them. CDR1 is KGHSH, CDR2 LQKENI, per germline. There are 17 residues in the CDR3. The CDR3 spells CASSPVGGSSYNSPLHF. The CDR3 coding sequence is TGTGCCAGCTCACCCGTCGGGGGGAGCTCCTATAATTCACCCCTCCACTTT.

The genes are TRBV11-2 and TRBJ2-4; the D gene could be TRBD1 or TRBD2 (5 bases each). The CDR3 is 14 amino acids. V dropped 5 bases and J dropped 8 bases, with 16 bases sitting between them. Germline CDR1 reads SGHAT; CDR2 reads FQNNGV. CDR3 coding DNA: TGTGCCAGCAGCCGGGACGTCGCAGAGGACATTCAGTACTTC. As protein: CASSRDVAEDIQYF. Drawing the rest from reference TRBV11-2 and TRBJ2-4, the complete variable domain is EAGVAQSPRYKIIEKRQSVAFWCNPISGHATLYWYQQILGQGPKLLIQFQNNGVVDDSQLPKDRFSAERLKGVDSTLKIQPAKLEDSAVYLCASSRDVAEDIQYFGAGTRLSVL.

The chain couples TRBV4-3 to TRBJ1-2; D perhaps matches TRBD1 (6 bases). Trimming cost V 0 bases and J 3 bases, with 11 bases left between them. The length of the CDR3 is 15 residues. The V gene's germline CDR1 is LGHNA and CDR2 YSLEER. CDR3: CASSQEDSSHYGYTF. The DNA of the CDR3 is TGCGCCAGCAGCCAAGAGGACAGCTCACACTATGGCTACACCTTC.

This clone appeared a single time. This chain joins TRBV7-3 and TRBJ1-1; D is possibly TRBD1 (5 bases). The ends were cut back, 2 bases at V and 1 base at J, with 11 bases in the middle. Germline V gene data show CDR1 as SGHTA and CDR2 as FQGTGA. The CDR3 is 15 amino acids. As DNA, the CDR3 is TGTGCCAGCAGCTTATGGGGCGGGCAGAACACTGAAGCTTTCTTT. This codes for CASSLWGGQNTEAFF.

This clone appeared a single time. The gene calls are TRBV2 and TRBJ2-6; D perhaps matches TRBD2 (5 bases). V gave up 8 bases and J gave up 2 bases, with 10 bases separating them. Germline values: CDR1 SNHLY, CDR2 FYNNEI. The CDR3 has 14 residues. CDR3 region: CASGELAGANVLTF. In DNA, the CDR3 is TGTGCCAGCGGGGAGTTGGCTGGGGCCAACGTCCTGACTTTC.

The V call is TRBV11-1, the J call TRBJ1-2; 9 nucleotides line up with TRBD1. Germline-derived CDR1 and CDR2 are SGHAT and FQDESV (reference sequence). This CDR3 has 14 residues. V lost 4 bases to trimming and J lost 6 bases; unmatched junction nucleotides: 6. The CDR3, as DNA: TGTGCCAGCAGCTCACAGGGGGCGGTGGATGGCTACACCTTC. Its protein is CASSSQGAVDGYTF.

The chain employs TRBV7-2 and TRBJ2-5; TRBD2 might be the D (5 bases). The CDR3 is made up of 13 amino acids. The germline V gene encodes CDR1 SGHTA and CDR2 FQGNSA. V dropped 0 bases and J dropped 5 bases, with 7 bases sitting between them. The CDR3 bases are TGTGCCAGCAGCTTAGCGGGAGTCGAGACCCAGTACTTC. Protein: CASSLAGVETQYF.

The chain uses TRBV7-3 and TRBJ2-6, with 13 bases that match TRBD2. This CDR3 contains 19 residues. Trimming at V came to 9 bases and at J to 0 bases, leaving 11 bases not matched to a gene. Germline assignment: CDR1 SGHTA and CDR2 FQGTGA. CDR3 in amino acids: CASSNATSGRYSGANVLTF. For the CDR3, the DNA is TGTGCCAGTAGCAACGCGACTAGCGGGAGGTACTCTGGGGCCAACGTCCTGACTTTC.

The chain is built from TRBV6-5 and TRBJ1-4; D perhaps matches TRBD1 (6 bases). Germline V gene sequence: CDR1 MNHEY, CDR2 SVGAGI. There are 16 residues in the CDR3. Deletions cut 2 bases from V and 13 bases from J, with 23 bases between. CDR3 region: CASSYRWGHGDTRLFF. CDR3 coding DNA: TGTGCCAGCAGTTACCGCTGGGGGCACGGTGATACTAGACTGTTTTTT.

J is TRBJ2-1 and V is TRBV4-3; D unclear. The CDR3 is 17 amino acids. Looked up from germline, CDR1 is LGHNA and CDR2 is YSLEER. The V end lost 1 base, the J end lost 0 bases, and 13 bases lay between the germline ends. This CDR3 reads CASSQAGDTSSYNEQFF. Here the CDR3 DNA reads TGCGCCAGCAGCCAAGCTGGTGACACAAGCTCCTACAATGAGCAGTTCTTC.

This sequence joins TRBV18 and TRBJ1-4, with D possibly being TRBD1 (5 bases). Germline assignment: CDR1 KGHSH and CDR2 LQKENI. This CDR3 is 16 amino acids long. Trimming took 0 bases from V and 0 from J, leaving 8 bases between them. In DNA form, the CDR3 reads TGTGCCAGCTCACCACCGGGGGGAGCAACTAATGAAAAACTGTTTTTT. It specifies CASSPPGGATNEKLFF.

The V and J genes are TRBV7-8 and TRBJ1-6; D is uncertain. CDR3 size: 13 residues. V lost 0 bases and J 7 bases, leaving 4 bases between the germline ends. CDR1 and CDR2 (germline): SGHVS, FQNEAQ. The CDR3 DNA sequence: TGTGCCAGCAGCTTAGCAAGCAATTCACCCCTCCACTTT. This encodes CASSLASNSPLHF.

The CDR3 sequence: CAWSVSRVGYTF. CDR3 bases: TGTGCCTGGAGTGTATCGCGGGTTGGCTACACCTTC. The rearrangement uses TRBV30 and TRBJ1-2; D gene unclear. Between the trimmed V and J ends, which lost 0 bases and 7 bases, there was a span of 9 bases. CDR3 length: 12 residues. The germline gives CDR1 GTSNPN, CDR2 SVGIG (reference sequence).

CDR3 loop: CASSLEGGRGTGELFF. The CDR3, as DNA: TGCGCCAGCAGCTTGGAGGGGGGGAGAGGCACCGGGGAGCTGTTTTTT. This chain joins TRBV5-1 and TRBJ2-2; D might be TRBD2 (7 bases). The length of the CDR3 is 16 residues. Trimming shortened V by 0 bases and J by 4 bases, and 13 bases separated the two germline ends. The V gene's germline CDR1 is SGHRS and CDR2 YFSETQ.

V usage is TRBV5-6 and J usage is TRBJ1-6; D is unresolved. V was pared by 3 bases and J by 0 bases, with 10 bases between. The CDR3 runs to 16 residues. Germline V gives CDR1 SGHDT, CDR2 YYEEEE. The CDR3 DNA follows: TGTGCCAGCAGCTACGGCGCAAGCTCCTATAATTCACCCCTCCACTTT. Its translation: CASSYGASSYNSPLHF.

The rearrangement joins TRBV29-1 to TRBJ2-2; the match to TRBD1 covers 7 bases. Trimming cost V 7 bases and J 1 base; bases outside gene matches: 6. The CDR3 length is 14 residues. Germline V gene sequence: CDR1 SQVTM, CDR2 ANQGSEA. The CDR3 coding sequence is TGCAGCGGGCTCCGGACAGGGAACACCGGGGAGCTGTTTTTT. Encoded protein: CSGLRTGNTGELFF.

The rearrangement joins TRBV6-6 to TRBJ2-7, with 8 bases lining up with TRBD1. V trimming: 7 bases; J trimming: 0 bases; junction bases outside the gene matches: 5. The CDR3 has 14 residues. Germline assignment: CDR1 MNHNY and CDR2 SVGAGI (reference sequence). The CDR3 DNA follows: TGTGCCAGCACCGGACAGGGAAACTCCTACGAGCAGTACTTC. As protein: CASTGQGNSYEQYF.

The chain is built from TRBV6-2 or TRBV6-3 and TRBJ2-7; D is perhaps TRBD2 (5 bases). In germline, CDR1 is MNHEY, CDR2 SVGEGT. CDR3 size: 13 residues. The germline V and J ends were trimmed by 0 bases and 3 bases, with 6 bases remaining between them. The CDR3 loop is CASSYSGSYEQYV. In nucleotides, the CDR3 is TGTGCCAGCAGTTACTCAGGGAGCTACGAGCAGTACGTC.

This sequence joins TRBV7-9 and TRBJ2-7; D uncertain. Deletions cut 4 bases from V and 5 bases from J, with 9 bases between. Germline V gene sequence: CDR1 SEHNR, CDR2 FQNEAQ (reference sequence). There are 12 residues in the CDR3. CDR3 sequence (DNA): TGTGCCAGCAGCTCTTACTCGGACGAGCAGTACTTC. Protein product: CASSSYSDEQYF. Variable domain in full (rest from reference TRBV7-9 and TRBJ2-7): DTGVSQNPRHKITKRGQNVTFRCDPISEHNRLYWYRQTLGQGPEFLTYFQNEAQLEKSRLLSDRFSAERPKGSFSTLEIQRTEQGDSAMYLCASSSYSDEQYFGPGTRLTVT.